This entry lists 25 T cell receptor beta chains sequenced from one sample in a study of tumour-infiltrating T cells in Burkitt lymphoma. TCRdb keeps only in-frame clones here, not all; method: immunoSEQ multiplex PCR. The repertoire holds approximately 450 clones, with 90% to 95% as singletons. The specimen sequenced was tumor tissue. These receptors were collected from a human donor with Burkitt lymphoma.

The CDR3 nucleotides read TGTGCCAGCAGCCCCCAAGACCTCGGAAATGAGCAGTTCTTC. Amino acids: CASSPQDLGNEQFF. The chain couples TRBV9 to TRBJ2-1, with D uncertain. The CDR3 runs to 14 residues. Germline CDR1 SGDLS, CDR2 YYNGEE. Trimming left V 4 bases short and J 7 bases short, with 15 bases between.

CDR3 region: CASSEAGTGSPLHF. CDR3 sequence (DNA): TGTGCCAGCAGTGAGGCAGGAACGGGTTCACCCCTCCACTTT. The chain links TRBV6-4 to TRBJ1-6; no clear D gene. CDR1 and CDR2 from the germline V gene are MRHNA and SNTAGT. The CDR3 runs 14 residues. V lost 3 bases and J 9 bases, leaving 12 bases between the germline ends.

The V and J genes are TRBV6-4 and TRBJ2-1; TRBD2 agrees at 13 bases. Germline V gene lookup returns CDR1 MRHNA and CDR2 SNTAGT. The ends lost 4 bases at V and 7 bases at J; junction bases unmatched: 4. The CDR3 runs 15 residues. The chain's CDR3 is CASSVGLAGVNEQFF. The DNA for the CDR3 is TGTGCCAGCAGTGTCGGACTAGCGGGAGTTAATGAGCAGTTCTTC.

This rearrangement joins TRBV7-2 to TRBJ2-1, with 12 bases fitting TRBD2. The trim removed 1 base at V and 8 bases at J, leaving 6 bases unmatched. Per the germline V gene, CDR1 is SGHTA and CDR2 is FQGNSA. The CDR3 has 16 amino acids. CDR3 bases: TGTGCCAGCAGCTTAGGGGCTAGCGGGGGGGCCTATGAGCAGTTCTTC. It codes for CASSLGASGGAYEQFF.

V and J are TRBV5-6 and TRBJ1-1; TRBD1 matches at 10 bases. V was clipped by 3 bases and J by 6 bases; unmatched bases: 5. The CDR3 extends over 14 amino acids. Germline CDR1 reads SGHDT; CDR2 reads YYEEEE. In DNA, the CDR3 is TGTGCCAGCAGCTCGGGACAGGGGACGGCTGAAGCTTTCTTT. It specifies CASSSGQGTAEAFF.

This chain connects TRBV5-1 to TRBJ1-1; no firm D call. The germline gives CDR1 SGHRS, CDR2 YFSETQ. The V and J ends lost 0 bases and 5 bases respectively, with 11 bases between them. The CDR3 totals 14 residues. The CDR3 bases are TGCGCCAGCAGCTTGGCGGACCTCCGGACTGAAGCTTTCTTT. This translates into CASSLADLRTEAFF.

The chain recombines TRBV9 with TRBJ2-2; D not certain. Trimming shortened V by 0 bases and J by 6 bases, and 6 bases separated the two germline ends. Germline V gene lookup returns CDR1 SGDLS and CDR2 YYNGEE. This CDR3 has 13 amino acids. The CDR3: CASSVEGSGELFF. CDR3 bases: TGTGCCAGCAGCGTAGAAGGATCCGGGGAGCTGTTTTTT.

J is TRBJ2-5 and V is TRBV10-3; 15 nucleotides line up with TRBD2. V dropped 2 bases and J dropped 12; count of bases not matched to a gene: 10. This CDR3 has 16 residues. Germline-derived CDR1 and CDR2 are ENHRY and SYGVKD. The CDR3 sequence: CAISEQPGLAGGTEYF. In DNA, the CDR3 is TGTGCCATCAGTGAGCAACCGGGACTAGCGGGGGGTACCGAGTACTTC.

On this clone: The germline gene is not matched at one end of the junction; a read error may be the cause. The rearrangement joins TRBV5-6 to TRBJ1-4, with D uncertain. This CDR3 has 12 amino acids. Germline CDR1 reads SGHDT; CDR2 reads YYEEEE. The DNA of the CDR3 is TGTGCCAGCAGCCTTTTGAGGGCGTCTATTGTTTTT. Translating it yields CASSLLRASIVF.

The V call is TRBV27, the J call TRBJ1-3; 7 bases line up with TRBD1. Germline V CDR1 and CDR2: MNHEY, SMNVEV (reference sequence). This CDR3 is 16 amino acids long. Trimming removed 5 bases from V and 9 bases from J; junction bases left unmatched: 16. CDR3 coding DNA: TGTGCCAGCAGTCCATATACGGGGACTCAGGGGGGCACCATATATTTT. This gives the protein CASSPYTGTQGGTIYF.

This clone was found once. The chain couples TRBV18 to TRBJ2-5; 12 bases fit TRBD1. The J call may be mistaken, given a closer DNA end match to TRBJ2-7. The germline V gene encodes CDR1 KGHSH and CDR2 LQKENI. There are 17 residues in the CDR3. The DNA of the CDR3 is TGTGCCAGCTCACCGGATTCCCCCGGGACAGGGGGCGTCGAGCAGTACTTC. Its translation: CASSPDSPGTGGVEQYF.

The CDR3 region is CSVSTGDETQYF. The CDR3 nucleotides are TGCAGCGTTTCGACAGGGGACGAGACCCAGTACTTC. The chain is built from TRBV29-1 and TRBJ2-5; 8 nucleotides agree with TRBD1. Unmatched junction bases numbered 4, after V lost 5 bases and J lost 5 bases. The CDR3 loop spans 12 amino acids. Looked up from germline, CDR1 is SQVTM and CDR2 is ANQGSEA.

V and J are TRBV5-6 and TRBJ2-7; perhaps TRBD1 as D (6 bases). The CDR3 runs to 13 residues. The V gene's germline CDR1 is SGHDT and CDR2 YYEEEE. V was pared by 1 base and J by 6 bases, with 11 bases between. The CDR3 sequence: CASSLWQGSEQYF. The CDR3, as DNA: TGTGCCAGCAGCTTGTGGCAGGGGAGCGAGCAGTACTTC. Based on the CDR3 plus reference TRBV5-6 and TRBJ2-7, the full variable domain is DAGVTQSPTHLIKTRGQQVTLRCSPKSGHDTVSWYQQALGQGPQFIFQYYEEEERQRGNFPDRFSGHQFPNYSSELNVNALLLGDSALYLCASSLWQGSEQYFGPGTRLTVT.

The chain joins TRBV4-1 to TRBJ2-5; no clear D gene. CDR1 MGHRA and CDR2 YSYEKL come from the germline V gene. Trimming took 1 base from V and 1 from J, leaving 10 bases between them. CDR3 length: 15 amino acids. The chain's CDR3 is CASSQVSDFQETQYF. In DNA, the CDR3 is TGCGCCAGCAGCCAAGTTTCCGACTTCCAAGAGACCCAGTACTTC.

The rearrangement uses TRBV5-1 and TRBJ2-7; 11 bases are shared with TRBD1. V lost 4 bases and J lost 7; bases outside the gene matches: 7. Germline V gene lookup returns CDR1 SGHRS and CDR2 YFSETQ. The CDR3 is 14 residues long. The CDR3 bases are TGCGCCAGCAGCCCCCGGGACAGGGGGGAAGAGCAGTACTTC. Protein: CASSPRDRGEEQYF.

The V call is TRBV7-8, the J call TRBJ2-7; the D gene could be TRBD1 or TRBD2 (5 bases each). V was trimmed by 0 bases and J by 3 bases, leaving 12 bases between them. The germline V gene encodes CDR1 SGHVS and CDR2 FQNEAQ. The length of the CDR3 is 15 residues. The CDR3 loop is CASSLAAGTGYEQYF. In nucleotides, the CDR3 is TGTGCCAGCAGCTTAGCTGCCGGGACCGGCTACGAGCAGTACTTC.

V and J are TRBV15 and TRBJ1-5; D may be TRBD1 (6 bases). Between the trimmed V and J ends, which lost 5 bases and 4 bases, there was a span of 15 bases. Germline V gene lookup returns CDR1 LNHNV and CDR2 YYDKDF (reference sequence). CDR3 length: 15 residues. DNA of the CDR3: TGTGCCACCAGCCCCCTAAGGGGGGGGAATCAGCCCCAGCATTTT. It codes for CATSPLRGGNQPQHF.

CDR3 DNA sequence: TGTGCCAGCAGTTACGCACAGAATTCCTACGAGCAGTACTTC. Translated, it gives CASSYAQNSYEQYF. V usage is TRBV6-5 and J usage is TRBJ2-7; D call uncertain. The CDR3 covers 14 residues. Germline V gene lookup returns CDR1 MNHEY and CDR2 SVGAGI. The V end lost 2 bases, the J end lost 1 base, and 9 bases lay between the germline ends.

This rearrangement joins TRBV10-3 to TRBJ1-5, with 9 bases matching TRBD1. The CDR3 loop spans 13 amino acids. Germline CDR1 and CDR2: ENHRY and SYGVKD. J gave up 6 bases and V 6 bases, and 3 bases lay outside the gene matches. CDR3 in amino acids: CAISDRGSQPQHF. The CDR3 DNA reads TGTGCCATCAGCGACAGGGGGAGTCAGCCCCAGCATTTT.

This clone was counted between two and nine times. The chain has TRBV29-1 and TRBJ2-6; D might be TRBD1 (5 bases). Trimming took 6 bases from V and 4 from J, leaving 10 bases between them. The CDR3 contains 13 residues. Germline V gene sequence: CDR1 SQVTM, CDR2 ANQGSEA. The CDR3 loop is CSVQAYGANVLTF. CDR3 DNA: TGCAGCGTACAGGCGTACGGGGCCAACGTCCTGACTTTC.

CDR3 amino acids: CSGSRGQGETQYF. The CDR3, as DNA: TGCAGCGGCAGCAGGGGGCAAGGGGAGACCCAGTACTTC. V gene TRBV29-1 combines with J gene TRBJ2-5, with 8 bases fitting TRBD1. Germline V gives CDR1 SQVTM, CDR2 ANQGSEA. This CDR3 has 13 residues. V lost 7 bases, J lost 5 bases, and 9 bases stayed unmatched.

Worth noting for this clone: The junction does not match germline at one end; this may be a read error. This chain links TRBV5-4 with TRBJ2-7, with a possible D match to TRBD2 (6 bases). CDR1 and CDR2 from the germline V gene are SGHNT and YYREEE (reference sequence). This CDR3 comprises 15 residues. CDR3: CVSSLHTGGAYEQYF. CDR3 sequence (DNA): TGTGTCAGCAGCTTGCATACTGGAGGGGCCTACGAGCAGTACTTC.

Remarks on this clone: Germline and junction disagree at one end, which may indicate a read error. The CDR3 here is CASRYEGRTGELFF. The CDR3 region has the DNA TGCGCCAGCAGGTACGAGGGCCGCACCGGAGAGCTGTTTTTT. The J gene is TRBJ2-2, the V gene TRBV10-2; D perhaps matches TRBD2 (5 bases). The germline CDR1 and CDR2 sequences are WSHSY and SAAADI. The CDR3 sequence is 14 residues long.

This chain uses TRBV28 with TRBJ1-6; D unclear. CDR3 size: 12 residues. V lost 2 bases and J lost 6, with 2 bases in between. Per germline, CDR1 MDHEN and CDR2 SYDVKM. The CDR3 sequence: CASSLINSPLHF. CDR3 sequence (DNA): TGTGCCAGCAGTTTAATTAATTCACCCCTCCACTTT.

The chain carries TRBV7-6 and TRBJ2-7; no definite D call. CDR1 is SGHVS, CDR2 FNYEAQ, per germline. This CDR3 contains 14 residues. V lost 5 bases, J lost 3 bases, and 14 bases lay in between. CDR3 in DNA: TGTGCCAGCAGCCCCACAGCCTTACACTACGAGCAGTACTTC. Translating gives CASSPTALHYEQYF.